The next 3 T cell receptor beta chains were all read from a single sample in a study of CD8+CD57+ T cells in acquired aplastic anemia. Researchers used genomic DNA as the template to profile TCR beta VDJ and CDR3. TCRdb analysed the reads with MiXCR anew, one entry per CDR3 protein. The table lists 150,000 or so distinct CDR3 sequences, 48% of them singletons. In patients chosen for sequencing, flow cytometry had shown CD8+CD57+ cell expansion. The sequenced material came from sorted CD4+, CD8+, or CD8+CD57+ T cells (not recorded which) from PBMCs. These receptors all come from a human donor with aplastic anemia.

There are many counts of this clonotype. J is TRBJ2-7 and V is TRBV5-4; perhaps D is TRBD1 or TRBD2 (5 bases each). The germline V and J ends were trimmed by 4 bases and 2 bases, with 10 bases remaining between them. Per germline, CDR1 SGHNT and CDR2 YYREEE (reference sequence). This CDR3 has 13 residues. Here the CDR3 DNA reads TGTGCCAGCAGCAGGGACCGAGCCTACGAGCAGTACTTC. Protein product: CASSRDRAYEQYF.

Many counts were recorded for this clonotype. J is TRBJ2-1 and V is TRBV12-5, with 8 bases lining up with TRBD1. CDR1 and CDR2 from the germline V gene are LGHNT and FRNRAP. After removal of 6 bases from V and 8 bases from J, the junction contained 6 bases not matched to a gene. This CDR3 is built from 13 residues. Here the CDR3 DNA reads TGTGCTAGTGGGGGACAGGCAGGCGATGAGCAGTTCTTC. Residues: CASGGQAGDEQFF. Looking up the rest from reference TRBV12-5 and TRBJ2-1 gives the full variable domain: DARVTQTPRHKVTEMGQEVTMRCQPILGHNTVFWYRQTMMQGLELLAYFRNRAPLDDSGMPKDRFSAEMPDATLATLKIQPSEPRDSAVYFCASGGQAGDEQFFGPGTRLTVL.

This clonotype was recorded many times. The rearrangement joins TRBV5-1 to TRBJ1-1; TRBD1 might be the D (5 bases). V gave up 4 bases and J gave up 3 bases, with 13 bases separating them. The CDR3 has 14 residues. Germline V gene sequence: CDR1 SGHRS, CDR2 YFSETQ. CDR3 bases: TGCGCCAGCAGCCAAACCGGGACCCACACTGAAGCTTTCTTT. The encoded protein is CASSQTGTHTEAFF.